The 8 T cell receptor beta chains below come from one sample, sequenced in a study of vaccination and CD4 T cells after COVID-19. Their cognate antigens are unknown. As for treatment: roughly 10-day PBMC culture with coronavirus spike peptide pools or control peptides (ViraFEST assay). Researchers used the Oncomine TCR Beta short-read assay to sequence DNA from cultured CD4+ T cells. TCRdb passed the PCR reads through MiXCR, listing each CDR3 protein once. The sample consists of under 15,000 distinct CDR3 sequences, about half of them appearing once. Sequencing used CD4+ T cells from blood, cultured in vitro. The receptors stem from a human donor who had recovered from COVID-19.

CDR3 sequence: CASSQGTGLAGTNTGELFF. CDR3 coding DNA: TGCGCCAGCAGCCAAGGGACAGGACTAGCGGGAACGAACACCGGGGAGCTGTTTTTT. The rearrangement uses TRBV4-1 and TRBJ2-2; 12 bases match TRBD2. The J segment lost 0 bases and the V segment lost 1 base, leaving 6 bases of the junction unmatched. Germline V gene sequence: CDR1 MGHRA, CDR2 YSYEKL. The CDR3 extends over 19 amino acids.

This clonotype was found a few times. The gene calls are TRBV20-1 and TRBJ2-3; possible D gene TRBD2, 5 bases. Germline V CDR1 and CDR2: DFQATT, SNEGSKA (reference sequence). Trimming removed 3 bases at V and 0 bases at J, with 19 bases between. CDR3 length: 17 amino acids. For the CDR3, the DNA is TGCAGTGCTAGCCGAGGACTGCTAACTGCTAGCACAGATACGCAGTATTTT. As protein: CSASRGLLTASTDTQYF.

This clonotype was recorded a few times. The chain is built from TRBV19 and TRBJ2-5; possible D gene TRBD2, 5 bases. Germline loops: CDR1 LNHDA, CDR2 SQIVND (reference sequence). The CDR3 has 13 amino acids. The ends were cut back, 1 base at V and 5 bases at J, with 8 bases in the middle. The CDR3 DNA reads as TGTGCCAGTAGTATAGGAGGGCGCGAGACCCAGTACTTC. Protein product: CASSIGGRETQYF. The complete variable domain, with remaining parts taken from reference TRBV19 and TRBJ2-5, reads DGGITQSPKYLFRKEGQNVTLSCEQNLNHDAMYWYRQDPGQGLRLIYYSQIVNDFQKGDIAEGYSVSREKKESFPLTVTSAQKNPTAFYLCASSIGGRETQYFGPGTRLLVL.

The CDR3, as DNA: TGTGCCACCAGCAGAGACCGGACAGGGGCAGACGAGCAGTACTTC. It encodes CATSRDRTGADEQYF. This chain connects TRBV15 to TRBJ2-7; 9 nucleotides agree with TRBD1. Germline CDR1 LNHNV, CDR2 YYDKDF (reference sequence). The V segment lost 0 bases and the J segment 5 bases; nucleotides outside the gene matches: 5. CDR3 length equals 15 residues. The variable domain in full, completed from reference TRBV15 and TRBJ2-7, reads DAMVIQNPRYQVTQFGKPVTLSCSQTLNHNVMYWYQQKSSQAPKLLFHYYDKDFNNEADTPDNFQSRRPNTSFCFLDIRSPGLGDTAMYLCATSRDRTGADEQYFGPGTRLTVT.

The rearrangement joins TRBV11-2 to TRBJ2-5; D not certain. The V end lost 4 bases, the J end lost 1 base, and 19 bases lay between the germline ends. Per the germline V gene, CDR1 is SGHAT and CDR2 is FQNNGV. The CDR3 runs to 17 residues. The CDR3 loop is CASSYSAHLELQETQYF. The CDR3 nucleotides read TGTGCCAGCAGCTATTCCGCCCACCTAGAGCTCCAAGAGACCCAGTACTTC.

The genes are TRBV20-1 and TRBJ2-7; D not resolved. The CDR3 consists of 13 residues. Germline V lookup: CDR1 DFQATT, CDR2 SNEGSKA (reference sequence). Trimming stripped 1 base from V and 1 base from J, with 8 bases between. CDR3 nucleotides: TGCAGTGCTAGAGGAACCCTATCCTACGAGCAGTACTTC. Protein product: CSARGTLSYEQYF.

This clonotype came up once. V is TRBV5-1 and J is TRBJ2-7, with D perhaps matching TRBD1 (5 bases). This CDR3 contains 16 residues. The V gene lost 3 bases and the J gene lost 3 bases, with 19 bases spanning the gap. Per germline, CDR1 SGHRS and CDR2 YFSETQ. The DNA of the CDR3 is TGCGCCAGCAGCTACCACCTAAGGGGCCCCTACTACGAGCAGTACTTC. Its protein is CASSYHLRGPYYEQYF.

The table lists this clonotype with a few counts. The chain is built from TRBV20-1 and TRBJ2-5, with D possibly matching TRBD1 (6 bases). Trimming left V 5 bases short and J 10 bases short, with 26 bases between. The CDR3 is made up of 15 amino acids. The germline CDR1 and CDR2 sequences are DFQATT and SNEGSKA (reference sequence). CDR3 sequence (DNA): TGCAGTGCTGACCATAGGACAGCGCATCCCGGGAACCAGTACTTC. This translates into CSADHRTAHPGNQYF.